This entry lists 25 T cell receptor beta chains sequenced from one sample in a study of T cell repertoires in ileal Crohn's disease. The repertoire was sequenced with immunoSEQ multiplex PCR; TCRdb's copy has only in-frame clones and lacks some. The sample has 4,800 or so clones, over 75% seen once. The sample was ileal tissue. The receptor set was obtained from an adult with Crohn's disease.

The J gene is TRBJ2-1, the V gene TRBV6-6; 8 nucleotides match TRBD2. V was pared by 5 bases and J by 8 bases, with 5 bases of the junction left unmatched. The CDR3 runs to 13 residues. Germline loops: CDR1 MNHNY, CDR2 SVGAGI (reference sequence). This CDR3 is CASSRTSRDEQFF. The CDR3 DNA reads TGTGCCAGCAGTCGGACTAGCCGCGATGAGCAGTTCTTC.

J is TRBJ1-6 and V is TRBV2; 8 positions match TRBD1. This CDR3 is built from 15 residues. Trimming cost V 4 bases and J 9 bases; bases outside gene matches: 8. CDR1 and CDR2 from the germline V gene are SNHLY and FYNNEI. The CDR3 region has the DNA TGTGCCAGCAGTGGCGGGACAGGTTGGAGTTCACCCCTCCACTTT. Encoded protein: CASSGGTGWSSPLHF.

The chain is built from TRBV4-3 and TRBJ1-1, with 9 bases aligning to TRBD1. The CDR3 runs to 14 residues. In germline, CDR1 is LGHNA, CDR2 YSLEER. With 3 bases clipped from V and 5 bases from J, the junction kept 4 bases outside the gene matches. CDR3 amino acids: CASSQNRGRTEAFF. The CDR3 DNA sequence: TGCGCCAGCAGCCAGAACAGGGGGCGGACTGAAGCTTTCTTT.

V and J are TRBV28 and TRBJ2-7; maybe TRBD1 (8 bases). CDR1 is MDHEN, CDR2 SYDVKM, per germline. The CDR3 length is 15 residues. Trimming removed 6 bases from V and 6 bases from J, with 21 bases in between. The CDR3 sequence is CASSLGGTGLSEQYF. CDR3 in DNA: TGTGCCAGCAGCTTGGGGGGGACAGGCCTCTCCGAGCAGTACTTC.

V and J are TRBV15 and TRBJ2-6; no clear D. CDR3 length: 15 residues. Germline-derived CDR1 and CDR2 are LNHNV and YYDKDF (reference sequence). V was pared by 0 bases and J by 0 bases, with 3 bases between. Written as DNA, the CDR3 is TGTGCCACCAGCAGAGACAACTCTGGGGCCAACGTCCTGACTTTC. Its translation is CATSRDNSGANVLTF.

The CDR3 is CASSLLGAGGSDTQYF. CDR3 nucleotides: TGCGCCAGCAGCTTGTTAGGGGCAGGGGGGTCAGATACGCAGTATTTT. The rearrangement joins TRBV5-1 to TRBJ2-3; the D gene is possibly TRBD1 (7 bases). The CDR3 is 16 amino acids. The germline V gene encodes CDR1 SGHRS and CDR2 YFSETQ. The ends were cut back, 1 base at V and 4 bases at J, with 16 bases in the middle.

V and J are TRBV15 and TRBJ2-3; a possible D gene is TRBD1 (6 bases). The V gene's germline CDR1 is LNHNV and CDR2 YYDKDF (reference sequence). V lost 5 bases to trimming and J lost 5 bases, with 20 bases between them. The CDR3 sequence is 16 residues long. Written as DNA, the CDR3 is TGTGCCACCAGCCGCCGCCGGGACACTACGGGAGATACGCAGTATTTT. Its translation: CATSRRRDTTGDTQYF.

This clone appeared a single time. The V gene is TRBV30, the J gene TRBJ1-5; 9 bases are a match to TRBD1. This CDR3 has 13 amino acids. Germline V lookup: CDR1 GTSNPN, CDR2 SVGIG (reference sequence). J gave up 7 bases and V 1 base, and 2 bases lay outside the gene matches. CDR3 bases: TGTGCCTGGAGTGAGACAGGGGGGCAGCCCCAGCATTTT. Protein: CAWSETGGQPQHF.

This sequence joins TRBV18 and TRBJ1-2; a possible D gene is TRBD1 (6 bases). The germline V gene has CDR1 KGHSH and CDR2 LQKENI. Trimming removed 5 bases from V and 6 bases from J, with 13 bases in between. CDR3 size: 13 residues. CDR3: CASSKNGQNGYTF. In DNA form, the CDR3 reads TGTGCCAGCTCAAAAAATGGACAGAATGGCTACACCTTC.

The V and J genes are TRBV6-1 and TRBJ2-4, with 11 positions matching TRBD1. The CDR3 contains 14 residues. V was clipped by 3 bases and J by 8 bases; unmatched bases: 3. CDR1 and CDR2 (germline): MNHNS, SASEGT. The CDR3 bases are TGTGCCAGCAGTGATTGGACAGGGGGCGACATTCAGTACTTC. Its translation is CASSDWTGGDIQYF.

This sequence joins TRBV2 and TRBJ2-7; TRBD2 matches at 10 bases. The V gene's germline CDR1 is SNHLY and CDR2 FYNNEI. The CDR3 runs 17 residues. V lost 6 bases to trimming and J lost 4 bases; unmatched junction nucleotides: 15. The CDR3 reads CASSGRPSSGGPYEQYF. The CDR3 coding sequence is TGTGCCAGCAGCGGGCGACCGTCTAGCGGGGGACCTTACGAGCAGTACTTC.

The genes are TRBV5-6 and TRBJ2-5; D may be TRBD2 (6 bases). The CDR3 has 13 residues. CDR1 and CDR2 from the germline V gene are SGHDT and YYEEEE. V was clipped by 5 bases and J by 5 bases, with 13 bases between them. CDR3 residues: CASSWGVRETQYF. CDR3 nucleotide sequence: TGTGCCAGCAGTTGGGGGGTCCGCGAGACCCAGTACTTC. Variable domain in full (rest from reference TRBV5-6 and TRBJ2-5): DAGVTQSPTHLIKTRGQQVTLRCSPKSGHDTVSWYQQALGQGPQFIFQYYEEEERQRGNFPDRFSGHQFPNYSSELNVNALLLGDSALYLCASSWGVRETQYFGPGTRLLVL.

V and J are TRBV28 and TRBJ2-5, with a tentative D call TRBD1 (7 bases). Germline values: CDR1 MDHEN, CDR2 SYDVKM. V was trimmed by 8 bases and J by 1 base, leaving 17 bases between them. CDR3 length equals 15 residues. The CDR3 region has the DNA TGTGCCAGCGGGGTGGGGGGACAGCTCCAAGAGACCCAGTACTTC. It yields the protein CASGVGGQLQETQYF.

V usage is TRBV29-1 and J usage is TRBJ2-1; D perhaps matches TRBD1 (6 bases). V lost 6 bases and J lost 5, with 14 bases in between. CDR1 SQVTM and CDR2 ANQGSEA come from the germline V gene. The CDR3 covers 13 residues. The CDR3 bases are TGCAGCGTCGGCAGGGGTTCGGACAATGAGCAGTTCTTC. It codes for CSVGRGSDNEQFF.

The chain links TRBV30 to TRBJ2-5, with no clear D. The V gene lost 4 bases and the J gene lost 9 bases, with 12 bases spanning the gap. The CDR3 consists of 11 residues. In germline, CDR1 is GTSNPN, CDR2 SVGIG (reference sequence). CDR3 coding DNA: TGTGCCTGGAATTGGCGCGGTGCCCAGTACTTC. It is translated as CAWNWRGAQYF.

The CDR3 DNA sequence: TGTGCCAGCAGCTTATCGGACGAGCAGTACTTC. This encodes CASSLSDEQYF. The V and J genes are TRBV7-9 and TRBJ2-7; D call uncertain. This CDR3 has 11 amino acids. CDR1 and CDR2 (germline): SEHNR, FQNEAQ (reference sequence). The V end lost 2 bases, the J end lost 5 bases, and 4 bases lay between the germline ends.

This chain uses TRBV6-5 with TRBJ1-4, with 7 positions matching TRBD1. With V trimmed by 6 bases and J by 10 bases, 5 bases remained unmatched. CDR3 length: 12 residues. Germline V gives CDR1 MNHEY, CDR2 SVGAGI. CDR3 nucleotides: TGTGCCAGCAGACGCTCAGGGGGAAAACTGTTTTTT. Translation gives CASRRSGGKLFF.

The chain has TRBV5-4 and TRBJ1-4; 7 positions agree with TRBD1. The CDR3 totals 16 residues. Germline CDR1 and CDR2: SGHNT and YYREEE (reference sequence). After removal of 0 bases from V and 8 bases from J, the junction contained 10 bases not matched to a gene. The CDR3 spells CASSLDPTGIGEKLFF. The CDR3 coding sequence is TGTGCCAGCAGCTTGGACCCGACAGGGATCGGAGAAAAACTGTTTTTT. The whole variable domain, remainder taken from reference TRBV5-4 and TRBJ1-4, is ETGVTQSPTHLIKTRGQQVTLRCSSQSGHNTVSWYQQALGQGPQFIFQYYREEENGRGNFPPRFSGLQFPNYSSELNVNALELDDSALYLCASSLDPTGIGEKLFFGSGTQLSVL.

This chain uses TRBV30 with TRBJ1-3; the D gene is possibly TRBD1 (6 bases). V was pared by 3 bases and J by 2 bases, with 8 bases between. Germline-derived CDR1 and CDR2 are GTSNPN and SVGIG (reference sequence). This CDR3 is 13 amino acids long. CDR3 amino acids: CAWSQGPGNTIYF. In nucleotides, the CDR3 is TGTGCCTGGAGCCAGGGGCCTGGAAACACCATATATTTT. Variable domain in full (rest from reference TRBV30 and TRBJ1-3): SQTIHQWPATLVQPVGSPLSLECTVEGTSNPNLYWYRQAAGRGLQLLFYSVGIGQISSEVPQNLSASRPQDRQFILSSKKLLLSDSGFYLCAWSQGPGNTIYFGEGSWLTVV.

The chain is built from TRBV27 and TRBJ1-1, with D perhaps matching TRBD1 (5 bases). Trimming shortened V by 5 bases and J by 0 bases, and 13 bases separated the two germline ends. From germline, CDR1 is MNHEY and CDR2 SMNVEV (reference sequence). The CDR3 runs to 15 residues. CDR3 sequence (DNA): TGTGCCAGCAGTGGTCGGGCAGGGATGAACACTGAAGCTTTCTTT. The encoded protein is CASSGRAGMNTEAFF.

J is TRBJ2-4 and V is TRBV15, with D possibly TRBD1 on 6 matching bases. CDR3 length: 19 amino acids. Trimming stripped 5 bases from V and 1 base from J, with 24 bases between. CDR1 and CDR2 (germline): LNHNV, YYDKDF (reference sequence). The CDR3 sequence: CATSERSYRPGEAKNIQYF. For the CDR3, the DNA is TGTGCCACCAGCGAGAGATCATATAGGCCAGGGGAGGCCAAAAACATTCAGTACTTC.

The chain links TRBV6-6 to TRBJ2-1; TRBD2 aligns across 7 bases. Germline loops: CDR1 MNHNY, CDR2 SVGAGI (reference sequence). The CDR3 spans 14 residues. J gave up 5 bases and V 8 bases, and 9 bases lay outside the gene matches. The DNA for the CDR3 is TGTGCCAGCTCTCGCGGGGGTCTTAACAATGAGCAGTTCTTC. It translates to CASSRGGLNNEQFF.

The chain employs TRBV12-5 and TRBJ2-7; no reliable D call. Trimming shortened V by 6 bases and J by 6 bases, and 12 bases separated the two germline ends. This CDR3 contains 12 residues. Looked up from germline, CDR1 is LGHNT and CDR2 is FRNRAP. The CDR3 nucleotides read TGTGCTAGTGGCTCCGGGTGTCGCGAGCAGTACTTC. Amino acid sequence: CASGSGCREQYF.

The chain couples TRBV21-1 to TRBJ2-2; TRBD2 reflects the table's D call only, with no check against the DNA. TRBV21-1 is noted as a pseudogene. CDR3 length: 15 amino acids. CDR3 sequence: CASSPRGGDTGELFF. The CDR3 region has the DNA TGTGCCAGCAGCCCCCGCGGCGGGGACACCGGGGAGCTGTTTTTT.

The genes are TRBV29-1 and TRBJ1-1, with 8 bases matching TRBD1. This CDR3 region has 13 residues. J was trimmed by 2 bases and V by 6 bases; bases with no gene match: 5. Looked up from germline, CDR1 is SQVTM and CDR2 is ANQGSEA. The CDR3 DNA reads TGCAGCGTGGCCCAGGGGGCTAACACTGAAGCTTTCTTT. It specifies CSVAQGANTEAFF.